This T cell receptor beta chain comes out of a study of blood T cells in healthy people across ages. CDR1 is MDHEN, CDR2 SYDVKM, per germline. The CDR3 length is 16 residues. Study-wide results and caveats: While age rose, TCR beta diversity per million T cells dropped in a roughly linear way.

As concerns this clonotype: What it binds is not known.

Combining a sample-barcoded 5' primer with a J-beta primer mix, a second PCR ran for 7 to 11 cycles. TCRdb re-called the 5' RACE reads with MiXCR, one entry per CDR3 protein. Of around 790,000 distinct CDR3 sequences listed, roughly 44% are singletons. The receptor comes from a man aged 60-69 years in good health. The chain has TRBV28 and TRBJ2-5; TRBD2 aligns across 11 bases. The J call may be mistaken, given a closer DNA end match to TRBJ2-7. Sequenced sample: blood. The CDR3 coding sequence is TGTGCCAGCAGTTTACGACCGACTAGCGGGGTTTACGAGCAGTACTTC. This sequence encodes CASSLRPTSGVYEQYF.